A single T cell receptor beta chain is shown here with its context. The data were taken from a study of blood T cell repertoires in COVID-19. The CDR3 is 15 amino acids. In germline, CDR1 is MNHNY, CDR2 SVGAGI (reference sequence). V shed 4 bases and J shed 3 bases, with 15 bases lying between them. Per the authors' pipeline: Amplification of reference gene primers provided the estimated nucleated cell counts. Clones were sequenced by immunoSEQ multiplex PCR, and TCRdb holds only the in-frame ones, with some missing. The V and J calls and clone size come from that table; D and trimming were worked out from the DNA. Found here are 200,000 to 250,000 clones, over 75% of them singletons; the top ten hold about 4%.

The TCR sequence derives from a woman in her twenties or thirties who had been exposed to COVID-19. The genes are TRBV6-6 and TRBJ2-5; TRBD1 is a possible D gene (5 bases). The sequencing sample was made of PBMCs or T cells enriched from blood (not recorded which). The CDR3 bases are TGTGCCAGCAGTTCCGGCTCCTTAGGGGAAGAGACCCAGTACTTC. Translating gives CASSSGSLGEETQYF.